The 4 T cell receptor beta chains listed next were all sequenced from one sample in a study of cytomegalovirus exposure and HLA in healthy donors (dated by TCRdb to 2016 to 2017). Receptor amplification or capture employed the immunoSEQ multiplex PCR assay. A mixture of 60 forward primers for TCR Vbeta segments and 13 reverse primers for TCR Jbeta segments was used in the multiplex PCR. Here the immuneACCESS table is served through TCRdb, limited to in-frame sequences with V and J called. Missing clones are a known gap in these copies; in checked studies unresolved V genes cover under half, and the rest lacks a known reason. Counted in this sample were some 120,000 clones; roughly 9.9% of them appeared once. The ten largest clones capture 2.5% to 3.5% of the sample. Sequences were obtained from PBMCs. All receptors come from a man aged 30 to 45 in good health and CMV-seronegative.

J is TRBJ2-1 and V is TRBV25-1; TRBD2 matches 9 bases. With 8 bases clipped from V and 0 bases from J, the junction kept 5 bases outside the gene matches. From germline, CDR1 is MGHDK and CDR2 SYGVNS. The CDR3 extends over 15 amino acids. This CDR3 reads CASQLAGSSYNEQFF. CDR3 DNA: TGTGCCAGCCAGCTAGCGGGGAGCTCCTACAATGAGCAGTTCTTC.

This clone was found a few times. The chain couples TRBV7-9 to TRBJ2-5; D gene ambiguous. The CDR3 runs 11 residues. The V and J ends lost 11 bases and 3 bases respectively, with 10 bases between them. The germline V gene encodes CDR1 SEHNR and CDR2 FQNEAQ (reference sequence). Here the CDR3 DNA reads TGTGCCCTGGCCCCCAAAGAGACCCAGTACTTC. It encodes CALAPKETQYF.

This clone was observed a handful of times. The chain recombines TRBV28 with TRBJ1-1; 7 bases align to TRBD1. The CDR3 totals 14 residues. V was pared by 5 bases and J by 2 bases, with 5 bases of the junction left unmatched. Germline V gene sequence: CDR1 MDHEN, CDR2 SYDVKM. The CDR3 loop is CASSIRQGNTEAFF. For the CDR3, the DNA is TGTGCCAGCAGTATCAGACAGGGTAACACTGAAGCTTTCTTT.

The chain couples TRBV30 to TRBJ1-4, with D hard to call. Germline V lookup: CDR1 GTSNPN, CDR2 SVGIG (reference sequence). The CDR3 sequence is 12 residues long. Trimming took 5 bases from V and 4 from J, leaving 8 bases between them. In DNA, the CDR3 is TGTGCCTGGGGACGGGATAATGAAAAACTGTTTTTT. Translated: CAWGRDNEKLFF.